Listed here are 16 T cell receptor beta chains from one sample, sequenced in a study of control samples from healthy donors and cancer patients. Some clones are missing from TCRdb's copy, which holds only in-frame ones; the method was immunoSEQ multiplex PCR. Of tens of thousands of clones listed, roughly 91% were seen once; the top ten hold about 9.5%. Source material: PBMCs. The origin of the receptors is a woman in her forties or fifties with colorectal cancer.

The chain is built from TRBV19 and TRBJ2-1; D may be TRBD1 or TRBD2 (5 bases each). The CDR3 length is 14 residues. V gave up 5 bases and J gave up 7 bases, with 15 bases separating them. The germline CDR1 and CDR2 sequences are LNHDA and SQIVND (reference sequence). CDR3 in amino acids: CASSWSGSRNEQFF. The DNA of the CDR3 is TGTGCCAGTAGTTGGTCAGGGAGTCGGAATGAGCAGTTCTTC. The full variable domain, with the rest looked up from reference TRBV19 and TRBJ2-1, is DGGITQSPKYLFRKEGQNVTLSCEQNLNHDAMYWYRQDPGQGLRLIYYSQIVNDFQKGDIAEGYSVSREKKESFPLTVTSAQKNPTAFYLCASSWSGSRNEQFFGPGTRLTVL.

The chain has TRBV2 and TRBJ2-1; 8 bases match TRBD1. The ends lost 8 bases at V and 0 bases at J; junction bases unmatched: 6. Germline V gene data show CDR1 as SNHLY and CDR2 as FYNNEI. The CDR3 extends over 15 amino acids. CDR3: CASGRQGSSYNEQFF. CDR3 bases: TGTGCCAGCGGCCGACAGGGGAGCTCCTACAATGAGCAGTTCTTC.

On this clone: With a much larger clone just one base away, this may be a read error. The rearrangement joins TRBV6-2 or TRBV6-3 to TRBJ1-1; D unresolved. CDR3 length: 13 residues. Per the germline V gene, CDR1 is MNHEY and CDR2 is SVGEGT. The CDR3 DNA sequence: TGTGCCAGCAGTACGAAGGAGAACACTGAAACTTTCTTT. As protein: CASSTKENTETFF.

The genes are TRBV7-2 and TRBJ1-2; the D is unclear. The V gene lost 3 bases and the J gene lost 0 bases, with 5 bases spanning the gap. Germline V CDR1 and CDR2: SGHTA, FQGNSA. The CDR3 covers 13 residues. The CDR3 DNA follows: TGTGCCAGCAGCTTCATTCCTAACTATGGCTACACCTTC. This translates into CASSFIPNYGYTF.

The chain uses TRBV5-1 and TRBJ2-5; the D is unclear. The CDR3 is 15 amino acids. V was cut by 3 bases and J by 5 bases, with 17 bases left in between. Germline CDR1 and CDR2: SGHRS and YFSETQ. In nucleotides, the CDR3 is TGCGCCAGCAGCTCCGGTTCAGGCGGACGGGAGACCCAGTACTTC. It specifies CASSSGSGGRETQYF.

This sequence joins TRBV12-5 and TRBJ1-2; D is possibly TRBD1 (5 bases). The V and J ends lost 6 bases and 5 bases respectively, with 16 bases between them. The CDR3 extends over 14 amino acids. CDR1 is LGHNT, CDR2 FRNRAP, per germline. Here the CDR3 DNA reads TGTGCTAGTGGCCCGGGGGGGACGGCTTATGGCTACACCTTC. Translating it yields CASGPGGTAYGYTF.

V and J are TRBV7-2 and TRBJ2-6; D gene uncertain. V dropped 4 bases and J dropped 0 bases, with 1 base sitting between them. The CDR3 has 13 amino acids. In germline, CDR1 is SGHTA, CDR2 FQGNSA. The CDR3 sequence is CASSSSGANVLTF. The CDR3 DNA is TGTGCCAGCAGCTCCTCTGGGGCCAACGTCCTGACTTTC.

The genes are TRBV20-1 and TRBJ1-3; D uncertain. The CDR3 totals 11 residues. V was pared by 6 bases and J by 4 bases, with 7 bases between. Germline V gives CDR1 DFQATT, CDR2 SNEGSKA (reference sequence). Here the CDR3 reads CSADLGNTIYF. As DNA, the CDR3 is TGCAGTGCAGACCTAGGAAACACCATATATTTT.

The chain employs TRBV24-1 and TRBJ2-3; 8 bases fit TRBD1. Germline V gene sequence: CDR1 KGHDR, CDR2 SFDVKD. This CDR3 has 13 amino acids. J was trimmed by 2 bases and V by 11 bases; bases with no gene match: 5. CDR3 bases: TGTGCCATCGACAGGGGCACCACAGATACGCAGTATTTT. Amino acids: CAIDRGTTDTQYF.

The CDR3 protein is CAWSDRGGNTEAFF. In DNA, the CDR3 is TGTGCCTGGAGTGATCGGGGGGGAAACACTGAAGCTTTCTTT. The rearrangement uses TRBV30 and TRBJ1-1; weak D call: TRBD1 (5 bases). The CDR3 extends over 14 amino acids. V gave up 1 base and J gave up 2 bases, with 11 bases separating them. Per germline, CDR1 GTSNPN and CDR2 SVGIG (reference sequence).

This sequence joins TRBV28 and TRBJ2-2, with 7 bases matching TRBD2. The CDR3 extends over 17 amino acids. Germline CDR1 MDHEN, CDR2 SYDVKM. With 5 bases clipped from V and 3 bases from J, the junction kept 12 bases outside the gene matches. As DNA, the CDR3 is TGTGCCAGCAGTGCCCTCGGCGGGGGTATAGACACCGGGGAGCTGTTTTTT. Translating gives CASSALGGGIDTGELFF.

The chain joins TRBV6-2 or TRBV6-3 to TRBJ1-2; D is uncertain. The CDR3 extends over 16 amino acids. V lost 0 bases to trimming and J lost 4 bases, with 15 bases between them. CDR1 is MNHEY and CDR2 is SVGEGT in the germline V gene. The CDR3: CASSYSKAGVFYGYTF. As DNA, the CDR3 is TGTGCCAGCAGTTACTCGAAAGCAGGCGTTTTCTATGGCTACACCTTC.

The chain couples TRBV15 to TRBJ2-5; TRBD2 agrees at 11 bases. The CDR3 is made up of 15 amino acids. The junction had 7 bases not matched to a gene; V was cut back by 5 bases and J by 5 bases. Per germline, CDR1 LNHNV and CDR2 YYDKDF (reference sequence). CDR3 nucleotide sequence: TGTGCCACCAGCTGGGTTAGCGGGGGGGATGAGACCCAGTACTTC. Its protein product is CATSWVSGGDETQYF.

This clone was seen just once. This chain links TRBV12-3 or TRBV12-4 with TRBJ1-2, with no clear D. CDR3 length: 12 residues. The V end was cut by 6 bases, the J end by 1 base, with 6 bases between. This CDR3 is CASSLFNYGYTF. The CDR3 DNA reads TGTGCCAGCAGCCTATTTAACTATGGCTACACCTTC.

This chain uses TRBV12-3 or TRBV12-4 with TRBJ2-2, with D possibly TRBD1 on 6 matching bases. CDR3 length: 13 amino acids. Trimming cost V 3 bases and J 7 bases, with 9 bases left between them. This CDR3 reads CASSFGTYGELFF. The CDR3 region has the DNA TGTGCCAGCAGTTTCGGGACATACGGGGAGCTGTTTTTT.

The chain uses TRBV7-2 and TRBJ1-4; no reliable D call. Germline assignment: CDR1 SGHTA and CDR2 FQGNSA. The CDR3 extends over 12 amino acids. The V and J ends lost 0 bases and 6 bases respectively, with 2 bases between them. The CDR3 loop is CASSLADEKLFF. In nucleotides, the CDR3 is TGTGCCAGCAGCTTAGCGGATGAAAAACTGTTTTTT.